These T cell receptor beta chains were read from a single sample in a study of T cells in Graves' hyperthyroidism and ophthalmopathy. TCRdb analysed the multiplex PCR reads with MiXCR anew, one entry per CDR3 protein. Of 50,000 to 60,000 distinct CDR3 sequences listed, around half are singletons. Source material: blood. The receptors come from a woman between 25 and 40 years old with Graves' ophthalmopathy. Each CDR3 is given with its conserved first and last residue.

V gene	J gene	CDR3 protein
TRBV14	TRBJ2-1	CASSQDRTDERFF
TRBV7-3	TRBJ2-7	CASSLGDYEQYF
TRBV6-1	TRBJ2-1	CASSYKRTSGRAGYNEQFF
TRBV27	TRBJ1-1	CASATFKETEAFF
TRBV29-1	TRBJ2-7	CSVERGTYEQYF
TRBV19	TRBJ1-1	CASSSRAVNTEAFF
TRBV28	TRBJ1-1	CATRRGGARNTEAFF
TRBV28	TRBJ2-5	CASSLGRGFRQETQYF
TRBV5-1	TRBJ2-6	CASSLGGAGANVLTF
TRBV7-7	TRBJ2-1	CASSRGEQFF
TRBV27	TRBJ2-3	CASSLLGRTADTQYF
TRBV19	TRBJ1-2	CASSQQGSLNYGYTF
TRBV6-6	TRBJ2-7	CASSPSGTKKYEQYF
TRBV6-5	TRBJ1-2	CASSLRPMSRTALPYGYTF
TRBV2	TRBJ2-2	CASTSGRLNTGELFF
TRBV19	TRBJ2-6	CAGSIQGPGVNVLTF
TRBV5-6	TRBJ1-2	CASRVGGARTGYTF
TRBV5-1	TRBJ1-1	CASSLGGRAEAFF
TRBV7-3	TRBJ2-5	CASSEGTSMWETQYF
TRBV27	TRBJ2-7	CASTPGLRSYEQYF
TRBV7-7	TRBJ2-2	CASSSGVGEPFF
TRBV28	TRBJ2-1	CACQGVSYNEQFF
TRBV6-1	TRBJ1-1	CASSPLGDRSVNTEAFF
TRBV20-1	TRBJ2-7	CSTRRTSGDYEQYF
TRBV4-2	TRBJ2-3	CASSSREFSGQSTDTQYF
TRBV12-3/TRBV12-4	TRBJ1-2	CASSPLGPLGNGYTF
TRBV5-8	TRBJ2-7	CASSLSGTGGREQYF
TRBV10-3	TRBJ1-2	CAISATYTF